Listed below are T cell receptor beta chains from one sample, sequenced in a study of cytomegalovirus exposure and HLA in healthy donors. Profiled with immunoSEQ multiplex PCR; TCRdb holds only in-frame clones, not every one. The sample has roughly 150,000 clones, around 9.7% seen once. The sequencing sample was made of PBMCs. These receptors were collected from a man aged 45-65 years in good health and CMV-seronegative. CDR3s include the opening cysteine and the closing phenylalanine or tryptophan. The order of the fields is CDR3 protein, CDR3 DNA, clone size, V gene, D gene, CDR3 length, J gene. A D gene is named only where the DNA matches it firmly. Some rows mark clone size as missing; the rest say once, few, many or name a class of expanded clone.

CATSAQSYEQYF TGTGCCACCAGCGCCCAGTCCTACGAGCAGTACTTC few TRBV15 - 12 TRBJ2-7
CASNSGGVRRTDTQYF TGTGCCAGCAATAGCGGGGGGGTTAGACGCACAGATACGCAGTATTTT - TRBV2 TRBD2 16 TRBJ2-3
CSVGDRGLSGNTIYF TGCAGCGTGGGAGACAGGGGGCTCTCTGGAAACACCATATATTTT few TRBV29-1 TRBD1 15 TRBJ1-3
CASSPETGANQPQHF TGTGCCAGCTCACCAGAGACTGGAGCAAATCAGCCCCAGCATTTT few TRBV18 - 15 TRBJ1-5
CASSEQGRGYEQYF TGTGCCAGCAGTGAACAGGGGAGGGGGTACGAGCAGTACTTC - TRBV2 - 14 TRBJ2-7
CASSFIGTYNEQFF TGTGCCAGCAGCTTTATCGGGACCTACAATGAGCAGTTCTTC - TRBV13 - 14 TRBJ2-1
CATSRDGQNNQPQHF TGTGCCACCAGCAGAGATGGACAGAACAATCAGCCCCAGCATTTT few TRBV15 - 15 TRBJ1-5
CASRTGPNNNEQFF TGTGCCAGCAGGACAGGGCCAAACAACAATGAGCAGTTCTTC few TRBV6-1 TRBD1 14 TRBJ2-1
CASSSLGAGANVLTF TGTGCCAGCAGCTCACTTGGGGCCGGGGCCAACGTCCTGACTTTC - TRBV27 - 15 TRBJ2-6
CASSWGLADPTDTQYF TGTGCCAGCAGCTGGGGACTAGCGGACCCCACAGATACGCAGTATTTT few TRBV5-4 TRBD2 16 TRBJ2-3
CASSPLGGNSPLHF TGTGCCAGCAGCCCCTTGGGGGGGAATTCACCCCTCCACTTT few TRBV5-4 - 14 TRBJ1-6
CASSLSGGARETQYF TGTGCCAGCAGCCTTAGCGGGGGGGCCAGAGAGACCCAGTACTTC few TRBV11-1 TRBD2 15 TRBJ2-5
CASSQAAGPDNSPLHF TGCGCCAGCAGCCAGGCGGCGGGGCCGGATAATTCACCCCTCCACTTT few TRBV4-1 - 16 TRBJ1-6
CASSPLAGGADTQYF TGCGCCAGCAGCCCCCTAGCGGGAGGGGCAGATACGCAGTATTTT few TRBV5-1 TRBD2 15 TRBJ2-3
CASSVGPSVDEQYF TGTGCCAGCAGCGTAGGCCCTAGCGTCGACGAGCAGTACTTC - TRBV9 - 14 TRBJ2-7
CASSPTPGQGLGEQYF TGTGCCAGCAGTCCTACTCCGGGACAGGGGCTCGGCGAGCAGTACTTC few TRBV28 TRBD1 16 TRBJ2-7
CASSEGTSGRAFSDEQYF TGTGCCAGCAGTGAGGGGACTAGCGGGAGGGCATTTTCGGACGAGCAGTACTTC - TRBV6-1 TRBD2 18 TRBJ2-7
CASSYRLGSDETQYF TGTGCCAGCAGTTACCGGCTAGGATCCGACGAGACCCAGTACTTC few TRBV6-6 - 15 TRBJ2-5
CASTLSGYADTQYF TGTGCCAGTACCTTATCAGGGTACGCAGATACGCAGTATTTT - TRBV19 - 14 TRBJ2-3
CASSVGETPTHTQYF TGTGCCAGCAGCGTCGGGGAGACCCCGACCCATACGCAGTATTTT - TRBV9 - 15 TRBJ2-3
CASSGHPTGGRVTDTQYF TGCGCCAGCAGCGGCCACCCTACAGGGGGGAGAGTCACAGATACGCAGTATTTT few TRBV5-1 TRBD1 18 TRBJ2-3
CASSLSAFGETQYF TGTGCCAGCAGTTTATCCGCCTTCGGAGAGACCCAGTACTTC - TRBV27 - 14 TRBJ2-5
CASSRDFRDTEAFF TGTGCCAGCAGTCGGGACTTTCGGGACACTGAAGCTTTCTTT many TRBV2 - 14 TRBJ1-1
CASSQGLAGGLEYF TGTGCCAGCAGCCAGGGACTAGCGGGGGGGTTGGAGTACTTC - TRBV7-2 TRBD2 14 TRBJ2-7